This T cell receptor beta chain emerged from a study of T cells in Graves' hyperthyroidism and ophthalmopathy. CDR1 and CDR2 (germline): MDHEN, SYDVKM. V was clipped by 4 bases and J by 6 bases, with 9 bases between them. CDR3 size: 12 residues. In its sample, this clonotype was seen many times. There were TCR beta CDR3 regions amplified from RNA transcripts. TCR CDR3 regions were first amplified by RT-PCR with HTBI primers. In TCRdb, the multiplex PCR reads were re-called with MiXCR into one record per CDR3 protein. The table has approximately 510,000 distinct CDR3 sequences, roughly 20% seen once; the top ten hold around a quarter.

The chain recombines TRBV28 with TRBJ1-1; D remains ambiguous. The sample was blood. The TCR originated in a man between 18 and 35 years old with Graves' hyperthyroidism. CDR3: CASSSGRSEAFF. The DNA of the CDR3 is TGTGCCAGCAGTTCGGGTCGATCTGAAGCTTTCTTT.